Each of the 23 T cell receptor beta chains below was sequenced from the same sample in a study of technical replicates of blood from four donors. The repertoire was sequenced with immunoSEQ multiplex PCR; TCRdb's copy has only in-frame clones and lacks some. The data contain roughly 76,000 clones, about 94% of them singletons. Sequenced sample: T cells isolated from PBMCs. These TCRs come from a human donor in good health.

This clone was detected once. The V and J genes are TRBV7-9 and TRBJ2-1; the match to TRBD2 covers 8 bases. The germline CDR1 and CDR2 sequences are SEHNR and FQNEAQ (reference sequence). J was trimmed by 9 bases and V by 4 bases; bases with no gene match: 11. The CDR3 has 15 amino acids. For the CDR3, the DNA is TGTGCCAGCAGCTCAAGACTAGCGTCGGCCGTTGAGCAGTTCTTC. Its translation is CASSSRLASAVEQFF.

The chain is built from TRBV2 and TRBJ1-2; 8 nucleotides match TRBD1. The germline gives CDR1 SNHLY, CDR2 FYNNEI. With V trimmed by 2 bases and J by 6 bases, 5 bases remained unmatched. This CDR3 has 14 residues. CDR3 sequence reads: CASSEIMDRDGYTF. The CDR3 bases are TGTGCCAGCAGTGAAATTATGGACAGGGATGGCTACACCTTC.

This sequence joins TRBV27 and TRBJ1-4; TRBD1 matches 7 bases. The CDR3 consists of 14 residues. Germline CDR1 and CDR2: MNHEY and SMNVEV (reference sequence). V was pared by 3 bases and J by 2 bases, with 0 bases of the junction left unmatched. This chain's CDR3 is CASSLTGTNEKLFF. For the CDR3, the DNA is TGTGCCAGCAGTTTGACAGGGACTAATGAAAAACTGTTTTTT.

The chain has TRBV5-6 and TRBJ1-5, with D possibly being TRBD1 (6 bases). The CDR3 is made up of 15 amino acids. CDR1 SGHDT and CDR2 YYEEEE come from the germline V gene. With 2 bases removed from V and 8 bases from J, the gap between germline ends came to 17 bases. CDR3 region: CASSFGGGPTKPQHF. As DNA, the CDR3 is TGTGCCAGCAGCTTTGGTGGGGGCCCCACAAAGCCCCAGCATTTT.

This sequence joins TRBV15 and TRBJ2-5; D not certain. The CDR3 extends over 15 amino acids. In germline, CDR1 is LNHNV, CDR2 YYDKDF (reference sequence). The V gene lost 1 base and the J gene lost 2 bases, with 11 bases spanning the gap. The CDR3 DNA is TGTGCCACCAGCAGAGTTCAGGTGATACAAGAGACCCAGTACTTC. Its protein is CATSRVQVIQETQYF.

This clone was detected only once. The chain employs TRBV30 and TRBJ2-1; 11 nucleotides match TRBD2. J lost 4 bases, V lost 8 bases, and 7 bases had no gene match. Germline V gene sequence: CDR1 GTSNPN, CDR2 SVGIG (reference sequence). CDR3 length equals 14 residues. CDR3 nucleotides: TGTGCCGGAATGACTAGCGGGACTTACAATGAGCAGTTCTTC. Its protein is CAGMTSGTYNEQFF.

This rearrangement joins TRBV5-1 to TRBJ1-2; D is possibly TRBD1 (6 bases). This CDR3 is built from 13 residues. Trimming left V 4 bases short and J 4 bases short, with 11 bases between. The germline CDR1 and CDR2 sequences are SGHRS and YFSETQ. The CDR3 sequence: CASSGSTGYGYTF. The CDR3 nucleotides are TGCGCCAGCAGCGGCTCGACAGGCTATGGCTACACCTTC. The whole variable domain, filled in from reference TRBV5-1 and TRBJ1-2, reads KAGVTQTPRYLIKTRGQQVTLSCSPISGHRSVSWYQQTPGQGLQFLFEYFSETQRNKGNFPGRFSGRQFSNSRSEMNVSTLELGDSALYLCASSGSTGYGYTFGSGTRLTVV.

A remark on this clone: At one of its ends the junction is not consistent with the germline gene, which may arise from a read error. The chain couples TRBV6-1 to TRBJ1-1, with D perhaps matching TRBD1 (5 bases). Germline V gene data show CDR1 as MNHNS and CDR2 as SASEGT. The CDR3 has 12 amino acids. This chain's CDR3 is CASSASGTGAFF. The CDR3 coding sequence is TGTGCCAGCAGTGCTTCGGGGACTGGAGCTTTCTTT.

The chain is built from TRBV5-4 and TRBJ1-1; maybe TRBD1 (6 bases). The germline V and J ends were trimmed by 4 bases and 1 base, with 14 bases remaining between them. Germline CDR1 and CDR2: SGHNT and YYREEE (reference sequence). The CDR3 is made up of 15 amino acids. CDR3 nucleotide sequence: TGTGCCAGCAGCCCAATTCAGGGGACGAACACTGAAGCTTTCTTT. Encoded protein: CASSPIQGTNTEAFF.

The chain recombines TRBV11-3 with TRBJ2-7; TRBD1 matches at 8 bases. The germline V gene encodes CDR1 SGHNT and CDR2 YENEEA. J gave up 0 bases and V 6 bases, and 7 bases lay outside the gene matches. The CDR3 consists of 15 residues. CDR3 loop: CASRDRQGSSYEQYF. The CDR3 region has the DNA TGTGCCAGCAGGGATCGACAGGGGAGCTCCTACGAGCAGTACTTC.

The rearrangement uses TRBV19 and TRBJ2-7; 12 bases agree with TRBD2. The CDR3 is made up of 17 amino acids. The germline gives CDR1 LNHDA, CDR2 SQIVND (reference sequence). J gave up 0 bases and V 1 base, and 4 bases lay outside the gene matches. This CDR3 is CASSIGEGLAGSYEQYF. DNA of the CDR3: TGTGCCAGTAGTATAGGTGAGGGACTAGCGGGCTCCTACGAGCAGTACTTC.

The gene calls are TRBV5-1 and TRBJ2-1, with 7 bases lining up with TRBD2. The germline gives CDR1 SGHRS, CDR2 YFSETQ. The V segment lost 3 bases and the J segment 5 bases; nucleotides outside the gene matches: 2. This CDR3 has 13 amino acids. The CDR3 spells CASSSGLNNEQFF. The CDR3, as DNA: TGCGCCAGCAGCTCGGGACTAAACAATGAGCAGTTCTTC.

This clone has just one count. The genes are TRBV28 and TRBJ2-1; 12 nucleotides align to TRBD1. V lost 5 bases and J lost 2; bases outside the gene matches: 13. Germline lookup yields CDR1 MDHEN and CDR2 SYDVKM. CDR3 length: 19 amino acids. The chain's CDR3 is CASSPGQGAPHSAYNEQFF. The CDR3 DNA follows: TGTGCCAGCAGTCCGGGACAGGGGGCCCCTCACTCTGCCTACAATGAGCAGTTCTTC.

This sequence joins TRBV6-4 and TRBJ1-4; D uncertain. Deletions cut 3 bases from V and 5 bases from J, with 7 bases between. Germline lookup yields CDR1 MRHNA and CDR2 SNTAGT. The CDR3 extends over 13 amino acids. The DNA for the CDR3 is TGTGCCAGCAGTGAAACGGGAAATGAAAAACTGTTTTTT. Amino acid sequence: CASSETGNEKLFF.

This clone was observed a single time. This chain links TRBV11-3 with TRBJ1-2, with 9 bases that match TRBD1. The germline V gene has CDR1 SGHNT and CDR2 YENEEA. The length of the CDR3 is 16 residues. The V gene end was trimmed by 0 bases and the J gene end by 0 bases; junction bases not matched to a gene: 2. The DNA of the CDR3 is TGTGCCAGCAGCTTAGAGGGACAGGGAGCTAACTATGGCTACACCTTC. This translates into CASSLEGQGANYGYTF. Using reference TRBV11-3 and TRBJ1-2 for the parts outside the CDR3, the full variable domain is EAGVVQSPRYKIIEKKQPVAFWCNPISGHNTLYWYLQNLGQGPELLIRYENEEAVDDSQLPKDRFSAERLKGVDSTLKIQPAELGDSAVYLCASSLEGQGANYGYTFGSGTRLTVV.

J is TRBJ2-7 and V is TRBV7-8; D is possibly TRBD2 (5 bases). This CDR3 is 13 amino acids long. Germline CDR1 is SGHVS and CDR2 is FQNEAQ. The germline V and J ends were trimmed by 4 bases and 3 bases, with 10 bases remaining between them. CDR3 residues: CASSSGLYYEQYF. For the CDR3, the DNA is TGTGCCAGCAGCTCAGGACTCTACTACGAGCAGTACTTC. Complete variable domain (other parts from reference TRBV7-8 and TRBJ2-7): GAGVSQSPRYKVAKRGQDVALRCDPISGHVSLFWYQQALGQGPEFLTYFQNEAQLDKSGLPSDRFFAERPEGSVSTLKIQRTQQEDSAVYLCASSSGLYYEQYFGPGTRLTVT.

Concerning this clone: A read error may produce the germline difference seen at one junction end. V is TRBV4-2 and J is TRBJ2-1; 8 bases map to TRBD2. The CDR3 sequence is 16 residues long. Germline V lookup: CDR1 LGHNA, CDR2 YNFKEQ. The CDR3 nucleotides read TGTGCCAGCAGCCAAGATGGGGCAGGGCGGGGGACTAGTATGGTCTTC. Protein: CASSQDGAGRGTSMVF.

The chain is built from TRBV16 and TRBJ1-3; possibly TRBD1 for D (5 bases). The CDR3 has 15 amino acids. Trimming stripped 2 bases from V and 0 bases from J, with 8 bases between. Germline V gene data show CDR1 as KGHSY and CDR2 as FQNENV. CDR3 in amino acids: CASSQHQGSGNTIYF. CDR3 nucleotide sequence: TGTGCCAGCAGCCAACACCAGGGCTCTGGAAACACCATATATTTT.

The chain couples TRBV4-1 to TRBJ1-1; D gene ambiguous. The CDR3 loop spans 13 amino acids. Trimming cost V 1 base and J 6 bases, with 9 bases left between them. Germline V gene data show CDR1 as MGHRA and CDR2 as YSYEKL. CDR3 in DNA: TGCGCCAGCAGCCAAGCTCAGGTCTCTGAAGCTTTCTTT. Amino acids: CASSQAQVSEAFF.

CDR3 DNA: TGTGCCAGCAGCTTCGGGCAGGGCCCCTACGAGCAGTACTTC. It translates to CASSFGQGPYEQYF. This sequence joins TRBV5-6 and TRBJ2-7; D possibly corresponds to TRBD1 (5 bases). Trimming shortened V by 2 bases and J by 2 bases, and 11 bases separated the two germline ends. Germline V gene data show CDR1 as SGHDT and CDR2 as YYEEEE. The CDR3 runs 14 residues.

This clone was seen just once. The chain links TRBV5-3 to TRBJ1-1; D unclear. TRBV5-3 is reported as an ORF; its role is uncertain. This CDR3 is built from 17 residues. V was cut by 5 bases and J by 10 bases, with 30 bases left in between. The CDR3 protein is CARSPDGESFKGAGAFF. The CDR3 DNA is TGTGCCAGAAGTCCGGATGGTGAGTCGTTCAAGGGTGCGGGAGCTTTCTTT.

This clone was seen only a few times. An end of the junction does not agree with germline; a read error may underlie this. This rearrangement joins TRBV7-8 to TRBJ1-5, with D perhaps matching TRBD1 (5 bases). CDR1 and CDR2 from the germline V gene are SGHVS and FQNEAQ. The CDR3 spans 13 residues. The chain's CDR3 is CASSLLRAGPEHF. The CDR3 bases are TGTGCCAGCAGCTTACTTAGAGCAGGGCCCGAGCATTTT.

CDR3 residues: CASSALTGYTKLFF. CDR3 bases: TGTGCCAGCAGTGCTTTGACCGGGTATACAAAACTGTTTTTT. This chain uses TRBV2 with TRBJ1-4; D is uncertain. Germline values: CDR1 SNHLY, CDR2 FYNNEI. V gave up 4 bases and J gave up 10 bases, with 16 bases separating them. The CDR3 sequence is 14 residues long.